The 13 T cell receptor beta chains listed next were all sequenced from one sample in a study of shared clonotypes between healthy human individuals. Positively selected for CCR7, the CD45RO-negative cells used as naive CD8 cells excluded terminally differentiated effector memory CD45RA+ cells. Measured with immunoSEQ multiplex PCR; TCRdb has only the in-frame clones, and not every one. The sample has about 2.2 million clones; roughly 93% are singletons. The sequenced sample was naive CD8+ T cells from PBMCs. The source of these receptors is a man between 18 and 35 years old in good health. Some clones in this sample may be carry-over from other donors' samples.

The chain is built from TRBV7-3 and TRBJ2-3; D unresolved. V was shortened by 2 bases and J by 5 bases, with 11 bases between the two germline ends. CDR3 length: 14 amino acids. CDR1 is SGHTA and CDR2 is FQGTGA in the germline V gene. In nucleotides, the CDR3 is TGTGCCAGCAGCTTAGGGGTGGGCCTAGATACGCAGTATTTT. This codes for CASSLGVGLDTQYF. The full variable domain, its missing parts supplied by reference TRBV7-3 and TRBJ2-3, is GAGVSQTPSNKVTEKGKYVELRCDPISGHTALYWYRQSLGQGPEFLIYFQGTGAADDSGLPNDRFFAVRPEGSVSTLKIQRTERGDSAVYLCASSLGVGLDTQYFGPGTRLTVL.

The gene calls are TRBV7-9 and TRBJ2-3; either TRBD1 or TRBD2 may fit D (5 bases each). This CDR3 spans 17 amino acids. CDR1 is SEHNR and CDR2 is FQNEAQ in the germline V gene (reference sequence). V was shortened by 4 bases and J by 2 bases, with 19 bases between the two germline ends. This CDR3 reads CASSSLIRDPITDTQYF. CDR3 sequence (DNA): TGTGCCAGCAGCTCCTTAATCAGGGACCCCATCACAGATACGCAGTATTTT.

This rearrangement joins TRBV7-3 to TRBJ2-3; weak D call: TRBD2 (6 bases). CDR3 length: 14 residues. Germline values: CDR1 SGHTA, CDR2 FQGTGA. V was cut by 3 bases and J by 8 bases, with 15 bases left in between. The CDR3 DNA reads TGTGCCAGCAGCTTGACTAGTCAGGAGCGTACGCAGTATTTT. Its protein product is CASSLTSQERTQYF.

This clone was counted once. V gene TRBV19 combines with J gene TRBJ1-4, with D perhaps matching TRBD1 (5 bases). With 6 bases removed from V and 0 bases from J, the gap between germline ends came to 11 bases. CDR3 size: 15 residues. Per the germline V gene, CDR1 is LNHDA and CDR2 is SQIVND (reference sequence). For the CDR3, the DNA is TGTGCCAGTAGCGGTACAGGTGCAACTAATGAAAAACTGTTTTTT. This codes for CASSGTGATNEKLFF.

There are a few counts of this clone. The rearrangement links TRBV27 to TRBJ1-2; 9 positions match TRBD1. Germline CDR1 is MNHEY and CDR2 is SMNVEV (reference sequence). The trim removed 0 bases at V and 4 bases at J, leaving 3 bases unmatched. The CDR3 runs to 15 residues. The CDR3 loop is CASSLSQGAGYGYTF. In nucleotides, the CDR3 is TGTGCCAGCAGTTTATCACAGGGGGCAGGCTATGGCTACACCTTC.

This clone appeared a single time. V and J are TRBV18 and TRBJ2-2; 9 bases are shared with TRBD1. The CDR3 consists of 16 residues. Germline V gene data show CDR1 as KGHSH and CDR2 as LQKENI. Losses at the gene ends were 4 bases for V and 6 bases for J; bases not matched to a gene: 9. CDR3 DNA sequence: TGTGCCAGCTCACTGCGGACAGGGGAGTACCCCGGGGAGCTGTTTTTT. This gives the protein CASSLRTGEYPGELFF. Full variable domain (outside the CDR3, taken from reference TRBV18 and TRBJ2-2): NAGVMQNPRHLVRRRGQEARLRCSPMKGHSHVYWYRQLPEEGLKFMVYLQKENIIDESGMPKERFSAEFPKEGPSILRIQQVVRGDSAAYFCASSLRTGEYPGELFFGEGSRLTVL.

This clone was recorded once. The chain combines TRBV28 with TRBJ2-7; 7 bases fit TRBD2. With 4 bases clipped from V and 7 bases from J, the junction kept 13 bases outside the gene matches. Germline lookup yields CDR1 MDHEN and CDR2 SYDVKM. This CDR3 has 15 residues. The CDR3 here is CASSYRALLRGEQYF. The CDR3 coding sequence is TGTGCCAGCAGTTACCGGGCCCTCCTGCGGGGGGAGCAGTACTTC.

The sample holds one count of this clone. The chain carries TRBV9 and TRBJ2-1; D gene uncertain. CDR3 size: 12 residues. Germline V CDR1 and CDR2: SGDLS, YYNGEE. V lost 0 bases, J lost 6 bases, and 4 bases lay in between. The CDR3 DNA is TGTGCCAGCAGCGTAGACTTCAATGAGCAGTTCTTC. Protein sequence: CASSVDFNEQFF.

The rearrangement links TRBV5-1 to TRBJ2-1; TRBD1 matches 7 bases. CDR3 length: 16 amino acids. Germline V gene lookup returns CDR1 SGHRS and CDR2 YFSETQ. Trimming cost V 7 bases and J 4 bases; bases outside gene matches: 14. CDR3 protein: CASGQGVFERYNEQFF. The CDR3 DNA reads TGCGCCAGCGGCCAGGGGGTTTTCGAAAGATACAATGAGCAGTTCTTC.

V and J are TRBV27 and TRBJ2-1; weak D call: TRBD2 (7 bases). The germline CDR1 and CDR2 sequences are MNHEY and SMNVEV (reference sequence). This CDR3 spans 14 amino acids. The V end lost 1 base, the J end lost 8 bases, and 12 bases lay between the germline ends. Here the CDR3 DNA reads TGTGCCAGCAGTTTATTGGTAGGGGGGGATGAGCAGTTCTTC. Translating gives CASSLLVGGDEQFF.

V gene TRBV9 combines with J gene TRBJ2-3; 12 bases fit TRBD2. The J segment lost 4 bases and the V segment lost 4 bases, leaving 4 bases of the junction unmatched. CDR1 and CDR2 (germline): SGDLS, YYNGEE. The CDR3 is 15 amino acids. The CDR3 bases are TGTGCCAGCAGCTTGCTAGCGGGAGGGGCAGATACGCAGTATTTT. Encoded protein: CASSLLAGGADTQYF.

The V and J genes are TRBV18 and TRBJ2-7; 9 nucleotides match TRBD1. V shed 2 bases and J 2 bases; nucleotides not matched to a gene: 4. Germline V gene data show CDR1 as KGHSH and CDR2 as LQKENI. The CDR3 is 15 residues long. The CDR3 DNA reads TGTGCCAGCTCACCAGGGACAGGGCGCACCTACGAGCAGTACTTC. It translates to CASSPGTGRTYEQYF.

The CDR3 loop reads CASSLGVGREDSYEQYF. The CDR3 DNA follows: TGTGCCAGCAGTTTAGGGGTAGGGCGGGAGGACTCCTACGAGCAGTACTTC. V gene TRBV28 combines with J gene TRBJ2-7, with 8 bases that match TRBD2. Germline CDR1 and CDR2: MDHEN and SYDVKM. V dropped 2 bases and J dropped 0; count of bases not matched to a gene: 9. This CDR3 spans 17 amino acids.